The 25 T cell receptor beta chains presented below share a single source sample, sequenced in a study of blood T cells in healthy people across ages. A second PCR, run for about 7 to 11 cycles, used a sample-barcoded 5' primer plus a J-beta primer mix. MiXCR was run by TCRdb on the 5' RACE reads, yielding one entry per CDR3 protein. The sample lists more than 900,000 distinct CDR3 sequences, around 29% occurring once. In addition, the sample was reused for a study of T cells of mothers and their children.

Input material: blood. These receptors were collected from a woman in her thirties or forties in good health.

Only one count was recorded for this clonotype. CDR3: CASSVRDRVYEQFF. The CDR3 coding sequence is TGTGCCAGCAGTGTCCGGGACAGGGTTTACGAGCAGTTCTTC. The rearrangement links TRBV25-1 to TRBJ2-1; 9 nucleotides align to TRBD1. The length of the CDR3 is 14 residues. V lost 4 bases to trimming and J lost 10 bases; unmatched junction nucleotides: 8. Per germline, CDR1 MGHDK and CDR2 SYGVNS.

Of note for this clonotype: One junction end does not reproduce the germline sequence, and a read error may be involved. The chain couples TRBV27 to TRBJ1-2; D call uncertain. CDR3 length: 16 amino acids. The V gene's germline CDR1 is MNHEY and CDR2 SMNVEV (reference sequence). The CDR3 nucleotides read TGTGCCTGCAGATCAGGCGCTGGTCCGGTCCGCTATGGCTACACCTTC. Translating it yields CACRSGAGPVRYGYTF.

In regard to this clonotype: Mismatch with germline at one junction end may stem from a read error. The chain recombines TRBV19 with TRBJ2-1, with 11 bases lining up with TRBD1. CDR1 and CDR2 from the germline V gene are LNHDA and SQIVND (reference sequence). The CDR3 has 15 residues. In DNA, the CDR3 is TGTGCCAGTAGTCTGGACAGGGGGCTCTACAATGGGCAGTTCTTC. Translation gives CASSLDRGLYNGQFF.

In this sample, this clonotype turned up many times. The chain combines TRBV7-9 with TRBJ2-1; TRBD1 might be the D (6 bases). In germline, CDR1 is SEHNR, CDR2 FQNEAQ (reference sequence). The CDR3 extends over 15 amino acids. Trimming shortened V by 7 bases and J by 0 bases, and 13 bases separated the two germline ends. The CDR3 loop is CASTSRGSSYNEQFF. In nucleotides, the CDR3 is TGTGCCAGCACGTCCAGGGGCAGCTCCTACAATGAGCAGTTCTTC.

This clonotype was seen a handful of times. J is TRBJ1-1 and V is TRBV11-2, with 8 bases lining up with TRBD1. Germline CDR1 reads SGHAT; CDR2 reads FQNNGV. The CDR3 length is 13 residues. V dropped 5 bases and J dropped 7; count of bases not matched to a gene: 6. Written as DNA, the CDR3 is TGTGCCAGCAGCCTACAGGGGGTTGGTGAAGCTTTCTTT. Translating it yields CASSLQGVGEAFF.

This clonotype was counted ten times or more. The chain uses TRBV7-2 and TRBJ2-7; perhaps TRBD1 as D (5 bases). The CDR3 totals 14 residues. V was cut by 6 bases and J by 4 bases, with 16 bases left in between. Per germline, CDR1 SGHTA and CDR2 FQGNSA. CDR3 DNA sequence: TGTGCCAGCAGTCCTCCCCCCCCAGGGTACGAGCAGTACTTC. Encoded protein: CASSPPPPGYEQYF.

This chain links TRBV12-3 or TRBV12-4 with TRBJ1-1; D is perhaps TRBD1 (6 bases). This CDR3 has 13 amino acids. V lost 6 bases to trimming and J lost 5 bases, with 13 bases between them. CDR3 region: CASRRTGTTEAFF. The CDR3 DNA reads as TGTGCCAGCAGGAGAACAGGGACAACTGAAGCTTTCTTT.

The J gene is TRBJ2-7, the V gene TRBV5-1, with D possibly TRBD1 on 6 matching bases. The DNA end is a closer match to TRBJ2-5, so the J assignment may be wrong. Germline CDR1 and CDR2: SGHRS and YFSETQ. CDR3 length: 17 amino acids. CDR3 protein: CASSLVQPGHQEETQYF. In nucleotides, the CDR3 is TGCGCCAGCAGCTTGGTCCAACCGGGACATCAAGAGGAGACCCAGTACTTC.

This clonotype was observed at least ten times. V and J are TRBV7-8 and TRBJ2-4, with D possibly TRBD1 on 5 matching bases. The germline V gene encodes CDR1 SGHVS and CDR2 FQNEAQ. The CDR3 has 16 amino acids. V lost 1 base and J lost 1, with 11 bases in between. For the CDR3, the DNA is TGTGCCAGCAGCTTAGAAGCTCCAGGGGCCAAAAACATTCAGTACTTC. Residues: CASSLEAPGAKNIQYF.

This clonotype was observed many times. The chain uses TRBV7-2 and TRBJ1-2; 7 nucleotides align to TRBD1. Germline CDR1 reads SGHTA; CDR2 reads FQGNSA. The CDR3 is 14 residues long. The ends lost 4 bases at V and 7 bases at J; junction bases unmatched: 9. Here the CDR3 DNA reads TGTGCCAGCAGCTCGAGAGGGGGCGTTCCTGGCTACACCTTC. It encodes CASSSRGGVPGYTF. The whole variable domain, remainder taken from reference TRBV7-2 and TRBJ1-2, is GAGVSQSPSNKVTEKGKDVELRCDPISGHTALYWYRQSLGQGLEFLIYFQGNSAPDKSGLPSDRFSAERTGGSVSTLTIQRTQQEDSAVYLCASSSRGGVPGYTFGSGTRLTVV.

This clonotype was detected only a few times. V gene TRBV24-1 combines with J gene TRBJ2-1; tentatively, D is TRBD2 (5 bases). CDR3 length equals 14 residues. Between the trimmed V and J ends, which lost 12 bases and 2 bases, there was a span of 16 bases. Per germline, CDR1 KGHDR and CDR2 SFDVKD. The CDR3 loop is CAASGQKAYNEQFF. DNA of the CDR3: TGTGCCGCGAGCGGCCAGAAGGCCTACAATGAGCAGTTCTTC.

This clonotype was counted a few times. The gene calls are TRBV6-1 and TRBJ2-5, with 9 bases that match TRBD2. The CDR3 length is 16 residues. Trimming at V came to 1 base and at J to 2 bases, leaving 5 bases not matched to a gene. CDR1 and CDR2 (germline): MNHNS, SASEGT. CDR3 sequence (DNA): TGTGCCAGCAGTGAAGTTGCGGGGGGGTATCAAGAGACCCAGTACTTC. Translation gives CASSEVAGGYQETQYF.

This clonotype was observed at least ten times. This rearrangement joins TRBV12-3 or TRBV12-4 to TRBJ2-5; TRBD2 matches 8 bases. V was pared by 3 bases and J by 1 base, with 10 bases of the junction left unmatched. CDR3 length: 17 amino acids. The CDR3 bases are TGTGCCAGCAGTTTTAACGCAGCCAGCGGGGGCCAAGAGACCCAGTACTTC. Its translation: CASSFNAASGGQETQYF.

The chain links TRBV11-2 to TRBJ2-3, with D possibly matching TRBD1 (6 bases). The CDR3 sequence is 17 residues long. V was shortened by 1 base and J by 4 bases, with 18 bases between the two germline ends. The V gene's germline CDR1 is SGHAT and CDR2 FQNNGV. The CDR3 region is CASSLGWAGVLADTQYF. In DNA form, the CDR3 reads TGTGCCAGCAGCTTAGGCTGGGCAGGGGTATTGGCAGATACGCAGTATTTT.

DNA for the CDR3: TGTGCCAGCAGCTTGGGGGGGTCAGCATACAATGAGCAGTACTTC. Translation: CASSLGGSAYNEQYF. The genes are TRBV5-6 and TRBJ2-1; D tentatively fits TRBD1 or TRBD2 (5 bases each). The J call could be wrong; TRBJ2-7 is a better fit for the DNA end. Germline V gives CDR1 SGHDT, CDR2 YYEEEE. This CDR3 has 15 amino acids.

The chain carries TRBV18 and TRBJ2-7; 8 bases are shared with TRBD1. Germline V CDR1 and CDR2: KGHSH, LQKENI. CDR3 size: 14 residues. V was pared by 3 bases and J by 3 bases, with 4 bases of the junction left unmatched. Here the CDR3 DNA reads TGTGCCAGCTCACCTAGGACAGGGCTCTACGAGCAGTACTTC. This translates into CASSPRTGLYEQYF.

The V call is TRBV5-1, the J call TRBJ2-1; D is tentatively TRBD1 or TRBD2 (5 bases each). This CDR3 region has 14 residues. V was cut by 3 bases and J by 6 bases, with 13 bases left in between. Germline V gene sequence: CDR1 SGHRS, CDR2 YFSETQ. The CDR3 spells CASSSTTGVNEQFF. The CDR3 coding sequence is TGCGCCAGCAGCTCGACTACAGGTGTCAATGAGCAGTTCTTC.

The gene calls are TRBV5-1 and TRBJ2-5; 9 nucleotides match TRBD1. This CDR3 spans 14 amino acids. Germline V lookup: CDR1 SGHRS, CDR2 YFSETQ. The ends lost 5 bases at V and 1 base at J; junction bases unmatched: 3. DNA of the CDR3: TGCGCCAGCAGGACAGGGGGGCTCCAAGAGACCCAGTACTTC. As protein: CASRTGGLQETQYF.

A few counts support this clonotype. The junction departs from germline at one end; a sequencing error may be responsible. The CDR3 is CAGSRGQENNSPLHF. In DNA form, the CDR3 reads TGTGCCGGCAGCCGTGGACAGGAGAATAATTCACCCCTCCACTTT. The chain has TRBV6-6 and TRBJ1-6; TRBD1 aligns across 7 bases. In germline, CDR1 is MNHNY, CDR2 SVGAGI (reference sequence). The CDR3 length is 15 residues.

This clonotype was counted only a few times. CDR3 sequence: CASSLLRGSNTEAFF. CDR3 in DNA: TGTGCCAGCAGCTTACTAAGAGGATCAAACACTGAAGCTTTCTTT. The chain uses TRBV7-8 and TRBJ1-1; D uncertain. Germline CDR1 and CDR2: SGHVS and FQNEAQ. CDR3 size: 15 residues. Trimming cost V 2 bases and J 2 bases, with 12 bases left between them. The variable domain in full, with the rest retrieved from reference TRBV7-8 and TRBJ1-1, is GAGVSQSPRYKVAKRGQDVALRCDPISGHVSLFWYQQALGQGPEFLTYFQNEAQLDKSGLPSDRFFAERPEGSVSTLKIQRTQQEDSAVYLCASSLLRGSNTEAFFGQGTRLTVV.

This chain joins TRBV20-1 and TRBJ1-2, with D perhaps matching TRBD1 (5 bases). Germline V gene data show CDR1 as DFQATT and CDR2 as SNEGSKA (reference sequence). Trimming removed 3 bases from V and 7 bases from J, with 12 bases in between. The CDR3 is 12 amino acids. The CDR3 DNA sequence: TGCAGTGCTAGTGGGACGGCGAGTGGCTACACCTTC. It specifies CSASGTASGYTF.

A remark on this clonotype: One end of the junction varies from germline; a read error may be responsible. J is TRBJ2-6 and V is TRBV20-1; 10 bases match TRBD1. CDR3 size: 14 residues. Germline V gene data show CDR1 as DFQATT and CDR2 as SNEGSKA (reference sequence). The CDR3 DNA reads as TGCAGTGCTAGTAAGGGGACAGGGGCCAACGTCCCGACTTTC. Amino acids: CSASKGTGANVPTF.

This clonotype was recorded many times. A single base separates this from a much larger clone, so it may be a read error. The chain recombines TRBV4-1 with TRBJ2-7, with 10 bases matching TRBD1. The ends lost 2 bases at V and 4 bases at J; junction bases unmatched: 5. CDR3 length equals 15 residues. Germline CDR1 MGHRA, CDR2 YSYEKL. In nucleotides, the CDR3 is TGCGCCAGCAGCCAAAACCGGGACAGGGGTTACGAGCAGTACTTC. Its translation is CASSQNRDRGYEQYF.

In its sample, this clonotype was seen many times. The chain couples TRBV11-2 to TRBJ2-7; 8 positions agree with TRBD1. Trimming removed 6 bases from V and 6 bases from J; junction bases left unmatched: 13. The CDR3 loop spans 15 amino acids. From germline, CDR1 is SGHAT and CDR2 FQNNGV. This CDR3 is CASRLTGDPSGEQYF. The CDR3 DNA reads as TGTGCCAGCAGGTTGACAGGGGACCCCTCTGGCGAGCAGTACTTC.

This clonotype was detected many times. The chain combines TRBV5-1 with TRBJ2-7; possibly TRBD1 for D (6 bases). CDR3 length: 15 residues. Germline assignment: CDR1 SGHRS and CDR2 YFSETQ. Trimming left V 3 bases short and J 0 bases short, with 13 bases between. The CDR3 here is CASSYVMGASYEQYF. The CDR3 DNA sequence: TGCGCCAGCAGCTACGTTATGGGGGCCTCCTACGAGCAGTACTTC.